Below, 8 T cell receptor beta chains from the same sample are listed, as sequenced in a study of regulatory T cells in long-lasting Graves disease. According to the study, TCR beta libraries were built with iRepertoire HTBI primers and CDR3-region Arm-PCR. MiXCR, applied by TCRdb to the multiplex PCR reads, yields one record per CDR3 protein. The sample lists about 450,000 distinct CDR3 sequences; 15% to 20% were seen once. Time point denoted: newly diagnosed GD, antithyroid drugs for less than 3 months. The TCR library used RNA extracted from PBMCs. This sample was also put to use in a study of T cells in Graves' hyperthyroidism and ophthalmopathy.

The sample consisted of peripheral blood mononuclear cells (PBMCs), taken at new diagnosis, from a patient treated with antithyroid drugs. The source of these receptors is a woman in her twenties or thirties with Graves disease.

There are many counts of this clonotype. V is TRBV7-9 and J is TRBJ1-1; D remains ambiguous. In germline, CDR1 is SEHNR, CDR2 FQNEAQ (reference sequence). The V end was cut by 6 bases, the J end by 2 bases, with 10 bases between. The length of the CDR3 is 13 residues. The CDR3 region is CASSPVPNTEAFF. The CDR3 DNA reads TGTGCCAGCAGTCCTGTTCCTAACACTGAAGCTTTCTTT. The entire variable domain, with the rest obtained from reference TRBV7-9 and TRBJ1-1, is as follows: DTGVSQNPRHKITKRGQNVTFRCDPISEHNRLYWYRQTLGQGPEFLTYFQNEAQLEKSRLLSDRFSAERPKGSFSTLEIQRTEQGDSAMYLCASSPVPNTEAFFGQGTRLTVV.

The chain is built from TRBV27 and TRBJ2-2; 12 positions agree with TRBD2. Germline V gives CDR1 MNHEY, CDR2 SMNVEV (reference sequence). Germline trimming cut 4 bases from V and 6 bases from J; bases unmatched to any gene: 12. The CDR3 sequence is 18 residues long. The CDR3 DNA follows: TGTGCCAGCAGTTCCTGGACTAGCGGGAAGTCGGGGGCCGGGGAGCTGTTTTTT. Amino acid sequence: CASSSWTSGKSGAGELFF.

There are many counts of this clonotype. The V call is TRBV2, the J call TRBJ2-7; a weak D match, TRBD1 (5 bases). CDR1 SNHLY and CDR2 FYNNEI come from the germline V gene. This CDR3 region has 14 residues. Trimming took off 7 bases at V and 0 bases at J, with 13 bases between the two ends. CDR3 in amino acids: CASNDDSSSYEQYF. Written as DNA, the CDR3 is TGTGCCAGCAACGATGACAGTAGCTCCTACGAGCAGTACTTC.

CDR3 in DNA: TGCAGTCCTGGGGGACGGAAGATTAACTATGGCTACACCTTC. The encoded protein is CSPGGRKINYGYTF. V usage is TRBV20-1 and J usage is TRBJ1-2, with D possibly TRBD1 on 5 matching bases. Deletions cut 8 bases from V and 1 base from J, with 17 bases between. CDR3 length: 14 amino acids. CDR1 DFQATT and CDR2 SNEGSKA come from the germline V gene (reference sequence).

This clonotype has at least ten counts. The chain is built from TRBV12-3 or TRBV12-4 and TRBJ1-1; D is possibly TRBD1 (5 bases). The CDR3 runs 13 residues. Trimming pared 4 bases from V and 4 bases from J, leaving 10 bases between. CDR3 sequence: CASSSTVSTEAFF. CDR3 nucleotide sequence: TGTGCCAGCAGTTCGACAGTCAGCACTGAAGCTTTCTTT.

This clonotype was detected only a few times. This chain links TRBV7-9 with TRBJ2-2; D remains unclear. Deletions cut 7 bases from V and 7 bases from J, with 22 bases between. Germline V gene lookup returns CDR1 SEHNR and CDR2 FQNEAQ (reference sequence). The CDR3 is 16 amino acids. This CDR3 is CASTSREQNLIGELFF. CDR3 nucleotides: TGTGCCAGCACCTCAAGAGAACAGAACCTCATCGGGGAGCTGTTTTTT.

The chain recombines TRBV11-2 with TRBJ2-1; the match to TRBD2 covers 12 bases. The CDR3 loop spans 17 amino acids. The V segment lost 5 bases and the J segment 0 bases; nucleotides outside the gene matches: 5. Germline V gives CDR1 SGHAT, CDR2 FQNNGV. The CDR3 sequence is CASSVTSGGSSYNEQFF. CDR3 nucleotide sequence: TGTGCCAGCAGCGTGACTAGCGGGGGAAGCTCCTACAATGAGCAGTTCTTC.

This clonotype was seen at least ten times. This chain links TRBV27 with TRBJ1-1, with a tentative D call TRBD1 (5 bases). Germline V gene data show CDR1 as MNHEY and CDR2 as SMNVEV (reference sequence). Trimming removed 4 bases from V and 0 bases from J, with 12 bases in between. The CDR3 runs 15 residues. CDR3 amino acids: CASSSAATVNTEAFF. DNA of the CDR3: TGTGCCAGCAGTTCCGCGGCGACAGTGAACACTGAAGCTTTCTTT.